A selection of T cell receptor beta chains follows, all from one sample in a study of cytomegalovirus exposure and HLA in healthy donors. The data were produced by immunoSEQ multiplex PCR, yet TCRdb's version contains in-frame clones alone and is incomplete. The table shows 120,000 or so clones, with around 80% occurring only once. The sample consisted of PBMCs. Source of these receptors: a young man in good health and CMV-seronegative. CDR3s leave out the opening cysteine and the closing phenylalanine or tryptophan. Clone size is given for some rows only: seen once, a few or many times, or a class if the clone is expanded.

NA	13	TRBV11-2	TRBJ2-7	ASSLTRDRYYEQY
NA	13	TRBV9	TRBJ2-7	ASSVGTSGAYEQY
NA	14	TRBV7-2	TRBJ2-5	ASSLARGGYQETQY
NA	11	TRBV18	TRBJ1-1	ASSLNGGTEAF
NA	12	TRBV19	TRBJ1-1	ASSIDSGTTEAF
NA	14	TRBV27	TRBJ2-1	ASRPTPGGSYNEQF
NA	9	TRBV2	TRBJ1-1	LRQVNTEAF
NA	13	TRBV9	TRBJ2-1	ASSPHLRGGNEQF
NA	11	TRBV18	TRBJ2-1	ASSPPAGLEQF
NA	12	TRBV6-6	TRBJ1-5	ASSSDREVTPQH
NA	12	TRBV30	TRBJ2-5	AWSPGLGSETQY
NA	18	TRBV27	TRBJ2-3	ASSRTGTSGAPVGGDTQY
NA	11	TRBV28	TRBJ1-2	ASSLQGSYGYT
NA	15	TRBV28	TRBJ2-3	ASSYRRGLIRTDTQY
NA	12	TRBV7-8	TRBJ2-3	ASSFNPGADTQY
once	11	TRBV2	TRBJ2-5	ASSVGLKETQY
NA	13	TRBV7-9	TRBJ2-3	ASSPTMRGTDTQY
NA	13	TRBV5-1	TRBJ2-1	ASKPGLAFYNEQF
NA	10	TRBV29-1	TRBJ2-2	RAGSLTGELF
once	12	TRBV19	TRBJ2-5	ASSIAGGWETQY
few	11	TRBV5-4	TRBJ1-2	ASSSWTGGGYT
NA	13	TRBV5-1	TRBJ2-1	ASSTLAGGRNEQF
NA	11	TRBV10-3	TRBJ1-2	AITKDRDYGYT
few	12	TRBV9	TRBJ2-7	ASSVDRSTYEQY
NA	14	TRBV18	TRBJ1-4	ASSLLPGQGNEKLF
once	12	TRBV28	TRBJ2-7	ASRGGTGDYEQY
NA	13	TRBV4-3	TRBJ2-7	ASSQDPGQIYEQY
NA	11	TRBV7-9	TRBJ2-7	ASTGELVYEQY
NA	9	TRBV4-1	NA	ASSYVCEQY
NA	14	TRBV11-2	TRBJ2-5	ASSNIGGQWQETQY
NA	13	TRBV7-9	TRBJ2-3	ASSLAPRGGDTQY
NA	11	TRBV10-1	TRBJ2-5	ASSPTGPETQY
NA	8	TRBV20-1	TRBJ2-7	SAKAGEQY
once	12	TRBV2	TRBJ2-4	ASSPGQGENIQY
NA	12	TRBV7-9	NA	ASSSVSLPHEQY
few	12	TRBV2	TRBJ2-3	ASSATGSTDTQY
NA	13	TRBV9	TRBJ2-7	ASSLTGTGGDEQY
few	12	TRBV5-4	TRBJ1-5	ASSLDRGDQPQH
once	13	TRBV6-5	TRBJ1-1	ASSLTWTGGTEAF
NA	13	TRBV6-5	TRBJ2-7	ASRNTGTGFYEQY
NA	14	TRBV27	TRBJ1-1	ASGVPPGTVLRGAF
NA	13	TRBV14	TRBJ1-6	ASSHGDIYNSPLH
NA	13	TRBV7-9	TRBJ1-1	ASSLIAGTGAEAF
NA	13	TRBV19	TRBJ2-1	ASSIVRDRVNEQF
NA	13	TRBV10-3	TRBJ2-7	AISGREGKGYEQY